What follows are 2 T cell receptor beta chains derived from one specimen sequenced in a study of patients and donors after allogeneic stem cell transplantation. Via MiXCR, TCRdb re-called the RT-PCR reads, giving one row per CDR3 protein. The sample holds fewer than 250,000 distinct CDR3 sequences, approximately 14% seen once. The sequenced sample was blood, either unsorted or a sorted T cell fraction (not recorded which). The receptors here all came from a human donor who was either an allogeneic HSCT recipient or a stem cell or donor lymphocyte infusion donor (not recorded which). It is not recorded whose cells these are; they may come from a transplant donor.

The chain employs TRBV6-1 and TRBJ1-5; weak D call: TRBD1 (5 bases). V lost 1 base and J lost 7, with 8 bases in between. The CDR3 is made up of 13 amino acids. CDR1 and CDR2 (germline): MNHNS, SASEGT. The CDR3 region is CASSEDYRQPQHF. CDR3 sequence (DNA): TGTGCCAGCAGTGAAGACTACAGGCAGCCCCAGCATTTT.

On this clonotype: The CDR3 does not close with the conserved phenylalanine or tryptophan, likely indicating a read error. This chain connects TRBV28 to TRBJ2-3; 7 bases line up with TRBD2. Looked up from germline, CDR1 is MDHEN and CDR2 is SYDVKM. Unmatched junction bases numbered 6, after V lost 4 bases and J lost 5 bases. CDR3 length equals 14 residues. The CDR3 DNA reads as TGTGCCAGCAGTTCCGCGGGGGTTTTAGATACGCAGTATCTT. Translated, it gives CASSSAGVLDTQYL.